Presented here are 10 T cell receptor beta chains from one specimen sequenced in a study of T cell responses to AZD1222 COVID-19 vaccine. The assay was immunoSEQ multiplex PCR, and TCRdb's table has in-frame clones only and misses some. The table includes about 180,000 clones, 85% to 95% detected once. The specimen was peripheral blood, collected on day 0 of AZD1222 vaccination. These receptors originate from an adult in good health.

V is TRBV5-1 and J is TRBJ2-7; 9 nucleotides line up with TRBD1. The CDR3 has 15 amino acids. After removal of 0 bases from V and 2 bases from J, the junction contained 3 bases not matched to a gene. Per the germline V gene, CDR1 is SGHRS and CDR2 is YFSETQ. The CDR3 sequence: CASSLVGQGTYEQYF. Written as DNA, the CDR3 is TGCGCCAGCAGCTTGGTGGGACAGGGAACCTACGAGCAGTACTTC.

About this clone itself: The identical CDR3 is also encoded by other nucleotide sequences in the sample. The V and J genes are TRBV5-6 and TRBJ1-2; 7 nucleotides agree with TRBD1. The V gene's germline CDR1 is SGHDT and CDR2 YYEEEE. CDR3 length: 13 residues. V trimming: 4 bases; J trimming: 6 bases; junction bases outside the gene matches: 6. The CDR3: CASSLRQGDGYTF. In nucleotides, the CDR3 is TGTGCCAGCAGCCTCAGACAGGGTGATGGCTACACCTTC.

CDR3 in DNA: TGTGCCAGCAGCCAAGATCTTGGCGGTCGTAATCTTTACAATGAGCAGTTCTTC. Translation: CASSQDLGGRNLYNEQFF. V usage is TRBV3-1 (or the pseudogene TRBV3-2) and J usage is TRBJ2-1; D remains unclear. The CDR3 has 18 residues. Germline CDR1 is LGHDT and CDR2 is YNNKEL (reference sequence). V was cut by 0 bases and J by 4 bases, with 19 bases left in between.

V and J are TRBV13 and TRBJ2-2; the match to TRBD2 covers 7 bases. The V gene's germline CDR1 is PRHDT and CDR2 FYEKMQ (reference sequence). CDR3 size: 20 residues. The trim removed 1 base at V and 0 bases at J, leaving 14 bases unmatched. CDR3 in amino acids: CASSLVGLAEQKANTGELFF. CDR3 bases: TGTGCCAGCAGCTTAGTAGGTCTAGCGGAACAGAAAGCGAACACCGGGGAGCTGTTTTTT.

V is TRBV19 and J is TRBJ2-3; TRBD2 matches at 7 bases. The CDR3 has 18 residues. Germline trimming cut 1 base from V and 1 base from J; bases unmatched to any gene: 11. The germline V gene encodes CDR1 LNHDA and CDR2 SQIVND (reference sequence). The CDR3 DNA follows: TGTGCCAGTAGTATAGGGGCTAGCGGTAGTCTCGGCACAGATACGCAGTATTTT. Amino acids: CASSIGASGSLGTDTQYF.

The chain is built from TRBV7-9 and TRBJ2-5; TRBD2 might be the D (6 bases). V was cut by 3 bases and J by 4 bases, with 15 bases left in between. Germline CDR1 reads SEHNR; CDR2 reads FQNEAQ (reference sequence). CDR3 size: 15 residues. The CDR3 sequence: CASSLPGDLVETQYF. The CDR3 region has the DNA TGTGCCAGCAGCTTGCCGGGGGACCTAGTAGAGACCCAGTACTTC.

The V call is TRBV19, the J call TRBJ1-1; D possibly corresponds to TRBD1 (6 bases). Germline V CDR1 and CDR2: LNHDA, SQIVND (reference sequence). The CDR3 length is 14 residues. V was clipped by 5 bases and J by 4 bases, with 14 bases between them. CDR3 residues: CASSVQGIGTEAFF. The CDR3 DNA reads as TGTGCCAGTAGTGTACAGGGAATTGGCACTGAAGCTTTCTTT.

The gene calls are TRBV5-1 and TRBJ1-1; D call uncertain. This CDR3 contains 15 residues. The ends were cut back, 0 bases at V and 0 bases at J, with 9 bases in the middle. Germline V CDR1 and CDR2: SGHRS, YFSETQ. For the CDR3, the DNA is TGCGCCAGCAGCTTGGCCAATCAGATGAACACTGAAGCTTTCTTT. Translation: CASSLANQMNTEAFF.

This clone was detected once. The chain carries TRBV29-1 and TRBJ1-2; D unclear. The CDR3 consists of 12 residues. Trimming took 6 bases from V and 4 from J, leaving 12 bases between them. Germline values: CDR1 SQVTM, CDR2 ANQGSEA. The CDR3 bases are TGCAGCGTCCCCGTGGGGAGCTATGGCTACACCTTC. Protein sequence: CSVPVGSYGYTF.

The J gene is TRBJ1-2, the V gene TRBV5-1, with D possibly TRBD1 on 6 matching bases. The germline V gene encodes CDR1 SGHRS and CDR2 YFSETQ. Trimming pared 0 bases from V and 5 bases from J, leaving 8 bases between. The CDR3 spans 13 residues. The CDR3 region has the DNA TGCGCCAGCAGCTTGGGGGACAAGTATGGCTACACCTTC. This sequence encodes CASSLGDKYGYTF.